The present T cell receptor (beta chain) was sequenced within a study of blood T cell repertoires in COVID-19. Study at large: From T cells, B-cell-depleted T cells, or PBMCs came the material, which was cDNA or gDNA.

The CDR3 covers 14 residues. CDR1 is KGHSH, CDR2 LQKENI, per germline. The V end lost 3 bases, the J end lost 5 bases, and 11 bases lay between the germline ends. Sequencing was performed with immunoSEQ multiplex PCR; in TCRdb, only in-frame clones are kept and a portion is missing. The sample holds approximately 490,000 clones, 87% seen once. This chain uses TRBV18 with TRBJ2-1; D is perhaps TRBD2 (5 bases). Sample: PBMCs or T cells enriched from blood (not recorded which). The TCR sequence derives from a woman in her late teens or twenties who had recovered from COVID-19. In nucleotides, the CDR3 is TGTGCCAGCTCACCCCAGGACGGGAACAATGAGCAGTTCTTC. Amino acid sequence: CASSPQDGNNEQFF.